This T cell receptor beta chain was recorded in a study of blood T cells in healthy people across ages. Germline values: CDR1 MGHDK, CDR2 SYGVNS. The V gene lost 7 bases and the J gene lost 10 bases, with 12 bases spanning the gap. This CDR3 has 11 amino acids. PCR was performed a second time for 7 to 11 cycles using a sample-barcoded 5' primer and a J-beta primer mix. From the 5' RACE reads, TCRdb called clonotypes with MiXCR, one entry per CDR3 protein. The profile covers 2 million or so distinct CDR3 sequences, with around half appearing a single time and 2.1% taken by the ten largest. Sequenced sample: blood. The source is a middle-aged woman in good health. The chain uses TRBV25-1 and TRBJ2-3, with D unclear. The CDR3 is CASNLLLAQYF. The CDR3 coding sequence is TGTGCCAGCAACCTCCTCCTGGCGCAGTATTTT.